The source of this T cell receptor (beta chain) is a study of T cell changes during pregnancy in multiple sclerosis. The CDR3 is 15 amino acids. The V end lost 3 bases, the J end lost 9 bases, and 18 bases lay between the germline ends. Germline-derived CDR1 and CDR2 are MGHRA and YSYEKL. TCRdb keeps only in-frame clones here, not all; method: immunoSEQ multiplex PCR. The sample has 60,000 or so clones, 89% seen once. This sample comprised peripheral blood, obtained in the first trimester of pregnancy. The sequence was obtained from a female donor with multiple sclerosis, enrolled in a pregnancy study. The chain recombines TRBV4-1 with TRBJ2-1; TRBD2 is a possible D gene (7 bases). In DNA form, the CDR3 reads TGCGCCAGCAGCCATAATTGGCCGGGGGGCGGTGAGCAGTTCTTC. Amino acid sequence: CASSHNWPGGGEQFF.